This is a list of T cell receptor beta chains from one sample in a study of PD-1 blockade in classical Hodgkin lymphoma. This table comes from immunoSEQ multiplex PCR, and its TCRdb copy is limited to in-frame clones, with some not included. This sample has nearly 55,000 clones, with over 70% found just once. This material consisted of peripheral blood mononuclear cells (PBMCs), taken at baseline. These receptors were collected from a human donor with classical Hodgkin lymphoma. CDR3s leave out the opening cysteine and the closing phenylalanine or tryptophan. Each record gives: J gene, V gene, CDR3 protein.

>TRBJ1-4|TRBV18
ASSPIRGSNEKLF
>TRBJ2-1|TRBV9
ASSVRGEPLINEQF
>TRBJ1-5|TRBV6-5
ASSYSSQNNQPQH
>TRBJ1-1|TRBV19
ASTTKAGAF
>TRBJ2-7|TRBV4-2
ASSQAITGTYEQY
>TRBJ1-1|TRBV27
ASSRDRANTEAF
>TRBJ2-1|TRBV6-4
ASSEAGDSYNEQF
>TRBJ1-4|TRBV13
ASSVSVGEKLF
>TRBJ2-7|TRBV7-2
ASSFSGRRDEQY
>TRBJ1-4|TRBV5-1
ASSLVGTGASYEKLF
>TRBJ1-4|TRBV4-3
ASSYDRGRIDEKLF
>TRBJ1-1|TRBV5-6
ASSGYTDGQAGNTEAF
>TRBJ1-5|TRBV5-1
ASSLGVGFEPQH
>TRBJ1-4|TRBV30
AWSPLGQSNEKLF
>TRBJ1-2|TRBV30
AWSGSPPGYGYT
>TRBJ2-1|TRBV14
ASSPLGAHPYNEQF
>TRBJ2-3|TRBV6-6
ASSRDSPGRVDTQY